These T cell receptor beta chains were read from a single sample in a study of shared clonotypes between healthy human individuals. Method: immunoSEQ multiplex PCR; TCRdb's copy keeps in-frame clones and lacks some. The sample comprises around 2.1 million clones, 85% to 95% of which are singletons, and 1.5% to 2% rests with the top ten. Input material: naive CD8+ T cells from PBMCs. Receptors were obtained from a man between 18 and 29 years old in good health. Some clones in this sample may be carry-over from other donors' samples. Both conserved end residues are part of each CDR3. A D gene is named only where the DNA matches it firmly. A row's size may be missing; if present it is once, few, many or a size class.

V gene	D gene	clone size	J gene	CDR3 DNA	CDR3 protein
TRBV27	NA	NA	TRBJ2-3	TGTGCCAGCAGCCTAGCCCCCTCTTTGACTACCTATTTT	CASSLAPSLTTYF
TRBV28	TRBD2	once	TRBJ2-7	TGTGCCAGCAGTTCCACTTATGAGCGGGGCTACGAGCAGTACTTC	CASSSTYERGYEQYF
TRBV10-3	TRBD2	NA	TRBJ2-5	TGTGCCATCAGCTCCCGACTAGCGCCCGCACTGGGGGAGACCCAGTACTTC	CAISSRLAPALGETQYF
TRBV5-6	TRBD1	NA	TRBJ2-5	TGTGCCAGCAGCCGTCCGGACAGGGAACTAGAGACCCAGTACTTC	CASSRPDRELETQYF
TRBV5-1	NA	NA	TRBJ1-1	TGCGCCAGCAGCTCCGGGGGCAGCCTGAACACTGAAGCTTTCTTT	CASSSGGSLNTEAFF
TRBV4-3	NA	NA	TRBJ2-2	TGCGCCAGCAGCCAAGATTCTGTGAACACCGGGGAGCTGTTTTTT	CASSQDSVNTGELFF
TRBV4-3	NA	once	TRBJ2-1	TGCGCAAGCAGCCAAGCGGAACGGGATGAGCAGTTCTTC	CASSQAERDEQFF
TRBV28	NA	NA	TRBJ2-4	TGTGCCAGCAGTATTCTAACTCCGGGACTAGCCAAAAACATTCAGTACTTC	CASSILTPGLAKNIQYF
TRBV4-1	NA	few	TRBJ2-5	TGCGCCAGCAGCCAAAGGGACCAAGAGACCCAGTACTTC	CASSQRDQETQYF
TRBV11-2	TRBD1	NA	TRBJ1-4	TGTGCCAGCAGCTTCTTTCCACAGGGGACCGATGAGAAACTGTTTTTT	CASSFFPQGTDEKLFF